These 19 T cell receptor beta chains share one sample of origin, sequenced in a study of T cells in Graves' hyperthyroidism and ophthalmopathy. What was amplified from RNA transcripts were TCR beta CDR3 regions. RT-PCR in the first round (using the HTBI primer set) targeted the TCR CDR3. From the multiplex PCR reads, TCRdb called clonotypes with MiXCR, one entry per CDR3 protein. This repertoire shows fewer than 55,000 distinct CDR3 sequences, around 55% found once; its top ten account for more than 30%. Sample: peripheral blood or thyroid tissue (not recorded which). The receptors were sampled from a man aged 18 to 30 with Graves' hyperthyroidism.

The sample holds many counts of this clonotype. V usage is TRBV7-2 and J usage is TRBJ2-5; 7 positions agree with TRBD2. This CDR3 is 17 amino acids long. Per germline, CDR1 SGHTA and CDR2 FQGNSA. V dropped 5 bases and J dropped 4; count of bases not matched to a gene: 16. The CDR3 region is CASSLGGGSWGGETQYF. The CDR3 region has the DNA TGTGCCAGCAGCCTTGGTGGCGGAAGTTGGGGGGGAGAGACCCAGTACTTC.

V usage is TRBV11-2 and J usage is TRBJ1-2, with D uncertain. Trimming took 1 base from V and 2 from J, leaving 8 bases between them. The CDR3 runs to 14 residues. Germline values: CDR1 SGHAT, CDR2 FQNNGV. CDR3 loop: CASSLGTRNYGYTF. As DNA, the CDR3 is TGTGCCAGCAGCTTAGGTACACGGAACTATGGCTACACCTTC.

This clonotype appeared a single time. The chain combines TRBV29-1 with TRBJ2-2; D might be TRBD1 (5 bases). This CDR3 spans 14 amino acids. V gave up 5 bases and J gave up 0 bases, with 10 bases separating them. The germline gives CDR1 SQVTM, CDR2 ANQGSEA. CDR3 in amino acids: CSVFDRANTGELFF. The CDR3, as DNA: TGCAGCGTTTTCGACAGAGCGAACACCGGGGAGCTGTTTTTT.

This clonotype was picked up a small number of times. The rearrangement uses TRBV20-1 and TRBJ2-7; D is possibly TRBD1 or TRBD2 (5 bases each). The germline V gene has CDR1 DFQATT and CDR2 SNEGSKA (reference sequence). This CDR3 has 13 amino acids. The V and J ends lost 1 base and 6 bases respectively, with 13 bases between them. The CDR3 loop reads CSARGDLVPEQYF. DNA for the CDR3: TGCAGTGCTAGAGGGGACCTTGTACCCGAGCAGTACTTC.

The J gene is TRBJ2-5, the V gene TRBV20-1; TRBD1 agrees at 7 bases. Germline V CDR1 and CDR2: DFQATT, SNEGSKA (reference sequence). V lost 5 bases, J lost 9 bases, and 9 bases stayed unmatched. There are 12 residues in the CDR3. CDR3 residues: CSADRVNQPQYF. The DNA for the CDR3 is TGCAGTGCTGACAGGGTAAATCAGCCCCAGTACTTC.

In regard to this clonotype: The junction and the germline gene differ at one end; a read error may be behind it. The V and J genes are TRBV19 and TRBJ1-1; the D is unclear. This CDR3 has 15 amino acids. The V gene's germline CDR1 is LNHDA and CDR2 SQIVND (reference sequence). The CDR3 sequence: CASGIGGWLNTEAFF. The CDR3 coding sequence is TGTGCCAGTGGTATAGGTGGTTGGCTGAACACTGAAGCTTTCTTT.

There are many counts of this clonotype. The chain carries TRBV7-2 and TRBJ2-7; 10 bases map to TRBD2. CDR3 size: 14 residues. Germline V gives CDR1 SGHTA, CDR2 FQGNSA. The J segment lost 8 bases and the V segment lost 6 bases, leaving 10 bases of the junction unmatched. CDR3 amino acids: CASSPLAGARKQYF. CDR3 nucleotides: TGTGCCAGCAGTCCCCTAGCGGGAGCCAGGAAGCAGTACTTC. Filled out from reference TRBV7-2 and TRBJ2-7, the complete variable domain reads GAGVSQSPSNKVTEKGKDVELRCDPISGHTALYWYRQSLGQGLEFLIYFQGNSAPDKSGLPSDRFSAERTGGSVSTLTIQRTQQEDSAVYLCASSPLAGARKQYFGPGTRLTVT.

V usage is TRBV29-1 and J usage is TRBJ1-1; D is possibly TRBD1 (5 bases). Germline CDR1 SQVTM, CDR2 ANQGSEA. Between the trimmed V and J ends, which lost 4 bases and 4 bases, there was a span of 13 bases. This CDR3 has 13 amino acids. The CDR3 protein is CSVGSREGTEAFF. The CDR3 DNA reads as TGCAGCGTTGGCTCCAGGGAAGGCACTGAAGCTTTCTTT.

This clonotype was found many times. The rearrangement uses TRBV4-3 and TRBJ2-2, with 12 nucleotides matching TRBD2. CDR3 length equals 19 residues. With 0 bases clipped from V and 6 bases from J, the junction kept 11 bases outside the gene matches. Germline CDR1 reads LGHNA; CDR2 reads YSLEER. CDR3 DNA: TGCGCCAGCAGCCAAGATAACCTTCTTCTAGCGGGAGGGTCCGGGGAGCTGTTTTTT. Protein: CASSQDNLLLAGGSGELFF.

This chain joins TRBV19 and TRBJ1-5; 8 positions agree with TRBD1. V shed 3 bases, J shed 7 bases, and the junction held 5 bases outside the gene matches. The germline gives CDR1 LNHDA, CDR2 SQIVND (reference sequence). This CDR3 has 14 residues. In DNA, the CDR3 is TGTGCCAGTAGTATTCTCCAGGGGGCACAGCCCCAGCATTTT. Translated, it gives CASSILQGAQPQHF.

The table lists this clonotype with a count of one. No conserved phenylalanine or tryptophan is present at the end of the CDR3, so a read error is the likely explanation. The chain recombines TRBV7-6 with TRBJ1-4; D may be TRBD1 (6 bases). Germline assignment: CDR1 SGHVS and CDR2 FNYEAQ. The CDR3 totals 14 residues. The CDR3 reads CASSRDRLHEKLFL. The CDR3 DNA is TGTGCCAGCAGCCGAGACAGGCTTCATGAGAAACTGTTTCTT.

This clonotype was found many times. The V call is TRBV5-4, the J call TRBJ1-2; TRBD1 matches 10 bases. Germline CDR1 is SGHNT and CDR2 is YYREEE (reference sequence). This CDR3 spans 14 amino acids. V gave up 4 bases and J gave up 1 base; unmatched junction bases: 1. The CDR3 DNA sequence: TGTGCCAGCAGCGGGGACAGGGGTAACTATGGCTACACCTTC. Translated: CASSGDRGNYGYTF.

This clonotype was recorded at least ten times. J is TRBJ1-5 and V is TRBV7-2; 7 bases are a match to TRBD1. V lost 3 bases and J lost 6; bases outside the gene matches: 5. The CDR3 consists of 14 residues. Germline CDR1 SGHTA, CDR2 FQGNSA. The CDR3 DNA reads TGTGCCAGCAGCTTCGAGACAGGGATTCAGCCCCAGCATTTT. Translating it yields CASSFETGIQPQHF.

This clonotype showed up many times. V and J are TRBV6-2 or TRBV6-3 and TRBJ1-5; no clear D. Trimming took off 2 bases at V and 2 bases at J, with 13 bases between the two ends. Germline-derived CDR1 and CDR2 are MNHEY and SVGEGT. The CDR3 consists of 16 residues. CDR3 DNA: TGTGCCAGCAGTTACAGCCCTTATGAAGGCAATCAGCCCCAGCATTTT. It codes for CASSYSPYEGNQPQHF.

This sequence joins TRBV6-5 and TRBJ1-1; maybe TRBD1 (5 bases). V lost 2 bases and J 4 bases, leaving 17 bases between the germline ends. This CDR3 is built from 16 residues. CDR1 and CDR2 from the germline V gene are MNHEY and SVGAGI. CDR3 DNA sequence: TGTGCCAGCAGTTACCGCAGAAGCGGGGGATTCACTGAAGCTTTCTTT. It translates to CASSYRRSGGFTEAFF.

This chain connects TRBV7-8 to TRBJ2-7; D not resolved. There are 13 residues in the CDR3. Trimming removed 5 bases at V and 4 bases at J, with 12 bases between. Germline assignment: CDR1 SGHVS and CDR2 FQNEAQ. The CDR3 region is CASSQQRPYEQYF. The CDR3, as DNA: TGTGCCAGCAGCCAACAACGTCCTTACGAGCAGTACTTC. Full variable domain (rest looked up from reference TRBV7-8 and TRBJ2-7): GAGVSQSPRYKVAKRGQDVALRCDPISGHVSLFWYQQALGQGPEFLTYFQNEAQLDKSGLPSDRFFAERPEGSVSTLKIQRTQQEDSAVYLCASSQQRPYEQYFGPGTRLTVT.

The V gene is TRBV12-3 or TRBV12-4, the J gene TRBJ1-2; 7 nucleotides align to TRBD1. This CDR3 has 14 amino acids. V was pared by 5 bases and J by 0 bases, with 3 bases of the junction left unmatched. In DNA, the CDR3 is TGTGCCAGCAGTACGACAGGGTCTAACTATGGCTACACCTTC. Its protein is CASSTTGSNYGYTF.

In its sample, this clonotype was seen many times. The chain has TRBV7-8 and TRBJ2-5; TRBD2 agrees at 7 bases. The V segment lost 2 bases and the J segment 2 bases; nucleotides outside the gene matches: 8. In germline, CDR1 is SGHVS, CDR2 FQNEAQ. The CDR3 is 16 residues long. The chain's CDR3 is CASSLIPSGQQETQYF. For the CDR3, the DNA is TGTGCCAGCAGCTTAATACCTAGCGGCCAACAAGAGACCCAGTACTTC.

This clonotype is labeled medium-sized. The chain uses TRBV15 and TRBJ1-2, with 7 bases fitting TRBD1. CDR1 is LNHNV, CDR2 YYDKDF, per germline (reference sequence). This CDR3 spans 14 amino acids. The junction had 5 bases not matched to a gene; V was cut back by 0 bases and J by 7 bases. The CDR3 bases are TGTGCCACCAGCAGAGAAGGGACAGTAGTTGGCTACACCTTC. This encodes CATSREGTVVGYTF.